The rows below give T cell receptor beta chains drawn from one sample of a study of blood T cell repertoires in COVID-19. Profiled with immunoSEQ multiplex PCR; TCRdb holds only in-frame clones, not every one. The sample shows roughly 290,000 clones, roughly nine tenths of them seen only once. The sequencing sample was made of PBMCs or T cells enriched from blood (not recorded which). The receptors derive from a woman aged 40 to 49 who had recovered from COVID-19. CDR3s include the opening cysteine and the closing phenylalanine or tryptophan. Fields, in order: V gene, D gene, clone size, J gene, CDR3 length, CDR3 DNA, CDR3 protein. The D gene is left open where the match is weak. Clone size, where shown, is once, few, many, or a class for clones that have expanded.

TRBV18	NA	NA	TRBJ2-2	17	TGTGCCAGCTCACCACAAATAGCAGCCCCGGACACCGGGGAGCTGTTTTTT	CASSPQIAAPDTGELFF
TRBV6-5	NA	NA	TRBJ1-4	15	TGTGCCAGCAGTCCAATCGGTAGAGAAAATGAAAAACTGTTTTTT	CASSPIGRENEKLFF
TRBV5-1	TRBD1	NA	TRBJ2-7	16	TGCGCCAGCAGCTTGGGCTATACAGGGGGCCACGACGAGCAGTACTTC	CASSLGYTGGHDEQYF
TRBV18	NA	NA	TRBJ1-1	15	TGTGCCAGCTCACCCGGACAGACGATGAACACTGAAGCTTTCTTT	CASSPGQTMNTEAFF
TRBV11-2	NA	NA	TRBJ2-3	13	TGTGCCAGCAGCTTAAGCAGGACAGATACGCAGTATTTT	CASSLSRTDTQYF
TRBV4-2	NA	once	TRBJ2-7	17	TGTGCCAGCAGCCAAGATGTGGCACAGTTGTTGAACTACGAGCAGTACTTC	CASSQDVAQLLNYEQYF
TRBV4-1	TRBD2	few	TRBJ2-1	15	TGCGCCACGACGAGAGGGGTAGCGGGAGTGGGTGAGCAGTTCTTC	CATTRGVAGVGEQFF
TRBV7-9	NA	NA	TRBJ1-1	13	TGTGCCAGCAGACCTAACACAGTTTCTGAAGCTTTCTTT	CASRPNTVSEAFF
TRBV4-1	TRBD2	NA	TRBJ2-5	15	TGCGCCAGCAGCCCTAAGCGGGGGGACCAAGAGACCCAGTACTTC	CASSPKRGDQETQYF
TRBV5-1	NA	NA	TRBJ2-6	16	TGCGCCAGCAGCGTGGAGACGGGCTCTGGGGCCAACGTCCTGACTTTC	CASSVETGSGANVLTF
TRBV5-8	NA	once	TRBJ1-2	16	TGTGCCAGCAGCAGGCAGACAGGTGATTTTAACTATGGCTACACCTTC	CASSRQTGDFNYGYTF
TRBV2	TRBD1	NA	TRBJ1-2	15	TGTGCCAGCAGTCAAACTCGGGACAGGATCTATGGCTACACCTTC	CASSQTRDRIYGYTF
TRBV6-5	NA	NA	TRBJ1-2	16	TGTGCCAGCAGTTACTCACGGACAGTCTTTGGCTATGGCTACACCTTC	CASSYSRTVFGYGYTF
TRBV12-3/TRBV12-4	NA	NA	TRBJ1-2	10	TGTGCCAGCAGCCTGTATGGCTACACCTTC	CASSLYGYTF
TRBV5-5	NA	NA	TRBJ2-3	15	TGTGCCAGCAGCTTGGCGGGAGTGCGCACAGATACGCAGTATTTT	CASSLAGVRTDTQYF
TRBV19	NA	NA	TRBJ2-1	15	TGTGCCAGTAGTCCGAAAGGGGCAGGGTTAAATGAGCAGTTCTTC	CASSPKGAGLNEQFF
TRBV2	NA	NA	TRBJ1-2	12	TGTGCCAGCAGTCTGATAGGGAGTGGCTACACCTTC	CASSLIGSGYTF
TRBV6-5	NA	once	TRBJ1-1	13	TGTGCCAGCAGCTCGCTCCGGGGGACTGAAGCTTTCTTT	CASSSLRGTEAFF
TRBV9	NA	NA	TRBJ2-2	16	TGTGCCAGCAGCGTATTTGTGACAGGGAACACCGGGGAGCTGTTTTTT	CASSVFVTGNTGELFF
TRBV2	TRBD1	NA	TRBJ2-1	14	TGTGCCAGCACCTTGACAGGGGTTAGCAATGAGCAGTTCTTC	CASTLTGVSNEQFF
TRBV19	TRBD1	NA	TRBJ1-5	15	TGTGCCAGTAGTGTTTTGGACAGGGTCAATCAGCCCCAGCATTTT	CASSVLDRVNQPQHF
TRBV19	TRBD1	NA	TRBJ1-5	15	TGTGCCAGTATCCCGACAGGGGGCGGCAATCAGCCCCAGCATTTT	CASIPTGGGNQPQHF
TRBV7-2	TRBD1	NA	TRBJ1-2	17	TGTGCCAGCAGCTTAGCAGTACCGGGACAGGGGAACTATGGCTACACCTTC	CASSLAVPGQGNYGYTF
TRBV19	NA	NA	TRBJ1-2	17	TGTGCCAGTAGTTCCATCGGAGGCTATTTTACCGACTATGGCTACACCTTC	CASSSIGGYFTDYGYTF
TRBV4-1	NA	NA	TRBJ2-7	16	TGCGCCAGCAGCCAAGCAGCCACGGAGGGTCCCTACGAGCAGTACTTC	CASSQAATEGPYEQYF
TRBV3-1/TRBV3-2	TRBD2	NA	TRBJ2-3	18	TGTGCCAGCAGCCTACACGGGACTAGCGGGGGGGCCACAGATACGCAGTATTTT	CASSLHGTSGGATDTQYF
TRBV12-3/TRBV12-4	NA	NA	TRBJ2-3	12	TGTGCCAGCAGTCCCGGCACAGATACGCAGTATTTT	CASSPGTDTQYF
TRBV28	NA	NA	TRBJ1-5	16	TGTGCCAGCAGTTTATGGGCGGGAGGAGCAGGTCAGCCCCAGCATTTT	CASSLWAGGAGQPQHF
TRBV7-2	NA	NA	TRBJ1-5	15	TGTGCCAGCAGCTTATCTACAGGGAGTAATCAGCCCCAGCATTTT	CASSLSTGSNQPQHF